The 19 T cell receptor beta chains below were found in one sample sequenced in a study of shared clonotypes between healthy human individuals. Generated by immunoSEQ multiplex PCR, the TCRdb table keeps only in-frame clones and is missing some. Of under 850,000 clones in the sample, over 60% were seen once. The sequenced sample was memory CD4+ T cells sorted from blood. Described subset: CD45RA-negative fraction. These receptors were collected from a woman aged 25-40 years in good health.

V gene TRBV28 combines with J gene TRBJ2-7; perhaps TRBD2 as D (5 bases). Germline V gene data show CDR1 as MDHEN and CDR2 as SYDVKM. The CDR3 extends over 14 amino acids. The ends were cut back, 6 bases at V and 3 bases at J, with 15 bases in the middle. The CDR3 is CASSWRKTVYEQYF. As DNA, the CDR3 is TGTGCCAGCAGCTGGAGGAAAACGGTCTACGAGCAGTACTTC.

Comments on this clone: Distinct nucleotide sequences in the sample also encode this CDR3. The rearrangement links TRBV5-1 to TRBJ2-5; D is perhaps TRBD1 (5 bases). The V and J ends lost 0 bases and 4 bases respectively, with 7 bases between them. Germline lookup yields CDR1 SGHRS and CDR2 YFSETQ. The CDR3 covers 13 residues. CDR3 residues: CASSLGGGETQYF. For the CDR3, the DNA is TGCGCCAGCAGCTTGGGGGGCGGAGAGACCCAGTACTTC.

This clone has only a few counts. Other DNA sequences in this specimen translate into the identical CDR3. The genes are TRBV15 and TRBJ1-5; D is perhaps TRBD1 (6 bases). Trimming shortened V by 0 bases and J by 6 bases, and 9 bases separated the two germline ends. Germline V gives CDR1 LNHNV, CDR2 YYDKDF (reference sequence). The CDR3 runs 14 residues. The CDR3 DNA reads TGTGCCACCAGCAGAGACAGGGGTGGTCAGCCCCAGCATTTT. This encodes CATSRDRGGQPQHF. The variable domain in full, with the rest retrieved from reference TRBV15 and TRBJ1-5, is DAMVIQNPRYQVTQFGKPVTLSCSQTLNHNVMYWYQQKSSQAPKLLFHYYDKDFNNEADTPDNFQSRRPNTSFCFLDIRSPGLGDTAMYLCATSRDRGGQPQHFGDGTRLSIL.

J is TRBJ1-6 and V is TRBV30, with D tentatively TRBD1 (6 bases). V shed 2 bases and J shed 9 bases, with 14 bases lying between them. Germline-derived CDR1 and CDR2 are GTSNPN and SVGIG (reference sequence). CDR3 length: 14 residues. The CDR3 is CAWSLRGAGSPLHF. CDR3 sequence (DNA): TGTGCCTGGAGTCTGAGGGGGGCCGGTTCACCCCTCCACTTT. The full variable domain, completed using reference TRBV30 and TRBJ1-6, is SQTIHQWPATLVQPVGSPLSLECTVEGTSNPNLYWYRQAAGRGLQLLFYSVGIGQISSEVPQNLSASRPQDRQFILSSKKLLLSDSGFYLCAWSLRGAGSPLHFGNGTRLTVT.

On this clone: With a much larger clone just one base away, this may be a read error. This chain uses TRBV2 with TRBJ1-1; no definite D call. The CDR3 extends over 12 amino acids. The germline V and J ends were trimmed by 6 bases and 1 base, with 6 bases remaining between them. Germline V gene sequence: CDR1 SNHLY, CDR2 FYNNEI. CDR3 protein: CASSLANTEAFF. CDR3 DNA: TGTGCCAGCAGCTTAGCGAACACTGAAGCTTTCTTT.

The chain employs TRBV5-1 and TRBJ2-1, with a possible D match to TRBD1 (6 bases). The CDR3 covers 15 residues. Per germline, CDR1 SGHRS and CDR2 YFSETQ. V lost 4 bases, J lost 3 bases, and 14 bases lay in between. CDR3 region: CASSLTGDNYNEQFF. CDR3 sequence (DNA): TGCGCCAGCAGCCTGACTGGGGACAACTACAATGAGCAGTTCTTC.

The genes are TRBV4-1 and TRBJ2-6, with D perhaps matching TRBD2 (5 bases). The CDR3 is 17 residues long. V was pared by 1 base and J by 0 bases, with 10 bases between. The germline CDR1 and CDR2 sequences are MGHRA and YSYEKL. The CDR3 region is CASSQGAGSSGANVLTF. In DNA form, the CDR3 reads TGCGCCAGCAGCCAAGGGGCGGGTAGCTCTGGGGCCAACGTCCTGACTTTC.

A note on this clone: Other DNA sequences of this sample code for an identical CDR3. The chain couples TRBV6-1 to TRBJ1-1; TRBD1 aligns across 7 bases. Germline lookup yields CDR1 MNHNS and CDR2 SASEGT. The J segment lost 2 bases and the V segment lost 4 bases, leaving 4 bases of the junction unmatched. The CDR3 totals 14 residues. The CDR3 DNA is TGTGCCAGCAGTGGAAGAGGGGGCAACACTGAAGCTTTCTTT. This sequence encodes CASSGRGGNTEAFF.

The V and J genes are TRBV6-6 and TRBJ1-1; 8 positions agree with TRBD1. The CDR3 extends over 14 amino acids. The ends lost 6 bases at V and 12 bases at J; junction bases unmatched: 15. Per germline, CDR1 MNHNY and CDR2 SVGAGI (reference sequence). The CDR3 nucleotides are TGTGCCAGCAGAGTTGACAGGGGCAAAAGTCAGACTTTCTTT. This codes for CASRVDRGKSQTFF.

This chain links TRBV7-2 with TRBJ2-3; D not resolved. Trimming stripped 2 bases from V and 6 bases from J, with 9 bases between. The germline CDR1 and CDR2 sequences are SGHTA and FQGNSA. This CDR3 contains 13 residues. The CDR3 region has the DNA TGTGCCAGCAGCTTAAATAATCTGGATACGCAGTATTTT. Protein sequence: CASSLNNLDTQYF.

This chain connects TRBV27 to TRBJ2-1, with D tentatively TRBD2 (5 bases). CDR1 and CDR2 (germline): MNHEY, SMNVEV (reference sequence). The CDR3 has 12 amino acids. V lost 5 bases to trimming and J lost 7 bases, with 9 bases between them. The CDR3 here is CASSPSRNEQFF. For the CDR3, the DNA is TGTGCCAGCAGTCCTAGCAGAAATGAGCAGTTCTTC.

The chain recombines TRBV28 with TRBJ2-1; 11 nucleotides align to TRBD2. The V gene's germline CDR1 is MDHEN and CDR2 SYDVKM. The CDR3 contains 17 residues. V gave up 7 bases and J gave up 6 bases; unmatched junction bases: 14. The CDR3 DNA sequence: TGTGCCAGCACCCAATTGGGAGGGGGGACTAGCGGCAATGAGCAGTTCTTC. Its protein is CASTQLGGGTSGNEQFF.

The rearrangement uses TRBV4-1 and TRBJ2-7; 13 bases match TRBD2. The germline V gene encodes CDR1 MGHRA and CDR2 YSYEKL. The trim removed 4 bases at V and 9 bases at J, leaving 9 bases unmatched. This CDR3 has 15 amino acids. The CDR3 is CASSRGLAGSTGQYF. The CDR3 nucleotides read TGCGCCAGCAGCCGGGGACTAGCGGGGTCTACGGGGCAGTACTTC.

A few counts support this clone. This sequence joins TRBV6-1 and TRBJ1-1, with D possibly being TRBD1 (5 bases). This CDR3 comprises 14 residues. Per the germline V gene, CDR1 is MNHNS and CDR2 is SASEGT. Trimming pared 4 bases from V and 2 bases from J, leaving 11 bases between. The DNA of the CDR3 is TGTGCCAGCAGTGGGACACCTTCCAACACTGAAGCTTTCTTT. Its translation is CASSGTPSNTEAFF.

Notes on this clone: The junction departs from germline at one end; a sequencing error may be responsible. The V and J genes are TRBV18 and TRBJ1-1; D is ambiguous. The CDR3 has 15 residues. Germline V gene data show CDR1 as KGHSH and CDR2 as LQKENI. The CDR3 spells CASSPRQQMNTEAFF. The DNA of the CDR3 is TGTGCCAGCTCACCACGTCAACAGATGAACACTGAAGCCTTCTTT. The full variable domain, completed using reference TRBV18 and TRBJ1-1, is NAGVMQNPRHLVRRRGQEARLRCSPMKGHSHVYWYRQLPEEGLKFMVYLQKENIIDESGMPKERFSAEFPKEGPSILRIQQVVRGDSAAYFCASSPRQQMNTEAFFGQGTRLTVV.

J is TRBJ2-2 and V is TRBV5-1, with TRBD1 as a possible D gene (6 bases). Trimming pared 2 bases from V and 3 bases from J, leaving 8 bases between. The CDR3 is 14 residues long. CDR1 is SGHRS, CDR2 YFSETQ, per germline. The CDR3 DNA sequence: TGCGCCAGCAGCTTTACAGGGTACACCGGGGAGCTGTTTTTT. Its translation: CASSFTGYTGELFF.

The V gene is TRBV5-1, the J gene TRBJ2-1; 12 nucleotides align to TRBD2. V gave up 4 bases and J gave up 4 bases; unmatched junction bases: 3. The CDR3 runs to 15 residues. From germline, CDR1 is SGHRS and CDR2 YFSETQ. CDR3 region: CASSVTSGGYNEQFF. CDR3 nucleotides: TGCGCCAGCAGCGTAACTAGCGGGGGGTACAATGAGCAGTTCTTC.

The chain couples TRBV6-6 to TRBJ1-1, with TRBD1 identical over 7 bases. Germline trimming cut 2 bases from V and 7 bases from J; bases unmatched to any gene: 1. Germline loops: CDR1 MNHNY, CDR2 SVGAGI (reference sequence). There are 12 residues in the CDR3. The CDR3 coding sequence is TGTGCCAGCAGTTACCGACAGGGTGAAGCTTTCTTT. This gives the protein CASSYRQGEAFF.

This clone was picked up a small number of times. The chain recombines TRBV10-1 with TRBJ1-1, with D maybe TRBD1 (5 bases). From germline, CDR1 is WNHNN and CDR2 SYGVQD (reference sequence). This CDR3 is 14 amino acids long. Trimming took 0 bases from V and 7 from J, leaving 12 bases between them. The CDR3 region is CASSESASRGEAFF. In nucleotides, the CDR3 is TGCGCCAGCAGTGAGTCTGCATCTAGGGGTGAAGCTTTCTTT.